Included here is one T cell receptor (beta chain) sequence, with context. What it binds is unknown. After removal of 0 bases from V and 7 bases from J, the junction contained 3 bases not matched to a gene. Per the germline V gene, CDR1 is MRHNA and CDR2 is SNTAGT. The CDR3 loop spans 14 amino acids. This specimen belongs to a study of T cell responses to AZD1222 COVID-19 vaccine. Second doses that came at about 4 or about 12 weeks were put together. Some clones are missing from TCRdb's copy, which holds only in-frame ones; the method was immunoSEQ multiplex PCR. Counted here are about 150,000 clones, about 90% occurring once; the ten biggest clones make up about 9%. Study-level results: There were vaccine-associated CD4 TCRs across spike, dominant at 160-218 and 743-854.

The clonotype originates from an adult who received the AZD1222 COVID-19 vaccine. Sample: peripheral blood, taken 28 days after the second AZD1222 dose. V is TRBV6-4 and J is TRBJ2-1; the match to TRBD1 covers 7 bases. The DNA of the CDR3 is TGTGCCAGCAGTGACTCCCCAGGGGGTAATGAGCAGTTCTTC. Translating gives CASSDSPGGNEQFF.